Presented here are 25 T cell receptor beta chains from one specimen sequenced in a study of blood T cell repertoires in COVID-19. Clones were read by immunoSEQ multiplex PCR, and TCRdb kept only the in-frame ones, dropping some. The repertoire holds 150,000 to 200,000 clones, with approximately 87% as singletons. Sequences were obtained from peripheral blood. The receptors shown here come from a man in his late teens or twenties with active or convalescent COVID-19.

V usage is TRBV5-4 and J usage is TRBJ2-1; D might be TRBD1 (6 bases). The germline V gene encodes CDR1 SGHNT and CDR2 YYREEE (reference sequence). The ends were cut back, 5 bases at V and 5 bases at J, with 14 bases in the middle. This CDR3 comprises 14 residues. Here the CDR3 reads CASRSGTPNNEQFF. The CDR3 region has the DNA TGTGCCAGCAGGTCCGGGACACCAAACAATGAGCAGTTCTTC.

This clone was seen a single time. The rearrangement joins TRBV18 to TRBJ1-4; 7 bases align to TRBD1. V dropped 3 bases and J dropped 4; count of bases not matched to a gene: 5. The CDR3 has 15 residues. Germline V gene lookup returns CDR1 KGHSH and CDR2 LQKENI. The CDR3 nucleotides read TGTGCCAGCTCACCGGGACAGCTCGATAATGAAAAACTGTTTTTT. It codes for CASSPGQLDNEKLFF.

The chain uses TRBV5-6 and TRBJ2-1; 10 bases agree with TRBD1. Trimming removed 4 bases from V and 8 bases from J; junction bases left unmatched: 3. Germline CDR1 is SGHDT and CDR2 is YYEEEE. The CDR3 runs 13 residues. The CDR3 spells CASSRDRGDEQFF. DNA for the CDR3: TGTGCCAGCAGCCGGGACAGGGGCGATGAGCAGTTCTTC.

The rearrangement links TRBV9 to TRBJ2-1; maybe TRBD2 (6 bases). CDR3 length: 14 residues. The V gene's germline CDR1 is SGDLS and CDR2 YYNGEE. Trimming removed 0 bases from V and 9 bases from J, with 13 bases in between. In DNA form, the CDR3 reads TGTGCCAGCAGCGTAGGGACTACCCACGGTGAGCAGTTCTTC. Translation: CASSVGTTHGEQFF.

The chain couples TRBV13 to TRBJ2-3; 9 bases are shared with TRBD2. The CDR3 covers 15 residues. The V gene's germline CDR1 is PRHDT and CDR2 FYEKMQ (reference sequence). With V trimmed by 4 bases and J by 4 bases, 6 bases remained unmatched. The chain's CDR3 is CASSSRAGGPDTQYF. CDR3 bases: TGTGCCAGCAGCTCCCGGGCGGGAGGGCCAGATACGCAGTATTTT.

As to this clone: At one of its ends the junction is not consistent with the germline gene, which may arise from a read error. This chain joins TRBV19 and TRBJ2-7, with D tentatively TRBD1 (5 bases). Germline V gene lookup returns CDR1 LNHDA and CDR2 SQIVND (reference sequence). The CDR3 has 15 residues. The CDR3 here is CASSLDRGQGYEQYF. As DNA, the CDR3 is TGTGCCAGTAGTCTAGACCGTGGGCAGGGCTACGAGCAGTACTTC.

This clone turned up a few times. One junction end does not reproduce the germline sequence, and a read error may be involved. V and J are TRBV7-2 and TRBJ1-2; maybe TRBD1 (5 bases). This CDR3 has 13 residues. Germline loops: CDR1 SGHTA, CDR2 FQGNSA. In DNA, the CDR3 is TGTGCCAGCAGCTTCCTAGCCGGGACTGAAAATTCCTTC. Translation gives CASSFLAGTENSF. Drawing the rest from reference TRBV7-2 and TRBJ1-2, the complete variable domain is GAGVSQSPSNKVTEKGKDVELRCDPISGHTALYWYRQSLGQGLEFLIYFQGNSAPDKSGLPSDRFSAERTGGSVSTLTIQRTQQEDSAVYLCASSFLAGTENSFGSGTRLTVV.

This clone has only a few counts. This chain links TRBV9 with TRBJ1-1; D gene ambiguous. This CDR3 region has 13 residues. The germline CDR1 and CDR2 sequences are SGDLS and YYNGEE. Trimming removed 7 bases at V and 3 bases at J, with 13 bases between. The CDR3 loop reads CASCPEADTEAFF. The CDR3 DNA is TGTGCCAGCTGTCCGGAGGCCGACACTGAAGCTTTCTTT.

The chain links TRBV24-1 to TRBJ2-1, with TRBD2 matching over 9 bases. CDR3 length: 14 residues. Trimming took 1 base from V and 9 from J; bases not matched to a gene: 3. CDR1 KGHDR and CDR2 SFDVKD come from the germline V gene. CDR3 DNA: TGTGCCACCAGTGATTTAGATAGCGGGGGTGAGCAGTTCTTC. It translates to CATSDLDSGGEQFF.

The V gene is TRBV3-1 (or the pseudogene TRBV3-2), the J gene TRBJ1-4; TRBD1 agrees at 8 bases. The CDR3 spans 14 residues. V was clipped by 4 bases and J by 7 bases; unmatched bases: 5. In germline, CDR1 is LGHDT, CDR2 YNNKEL (reference sequence). As DNA, the CDR3 is TGTGCCAGCAGCCCGACAGGGGACGGTGAAAAACTGTTTTTT. Encoded protein: CASSPTGDGEKLFF.

The CDR3 region has the DNA TGCGCCAGCAGCCCGGAGATTGGACTCGCTGAAGCTTTCTTT. Translation gives CASSPEIGLAEAFF. The chain couples TRBV5-1 to TRBJ1-1; D gene unclear. Per the germline V gene, CDR1 is SGHRS and CDR2 is YFSETQ. V gave up 4 bases and J gave up 6 bases, with 16 bases separating them. CDR3 length: 14 amino acids.

In this sample, this clone turned up once. The genes are TRBV28 and TRBJ2-1; the match to TRBD2 covers 13 bases. Germline CDR1 reads MDHEN; CDR2 reads SYDVKM. CDR3 length equals 17 residues. V gave up 5 bases and J gave up 0 bases; unmatched junction bases: 4. In DNA form, the CDR3 reads TGTGCCAGCAGTGGACTAGCGGGAGATGTCTCCTACAATGAGCAGTTCTTC. Translating it yields CASSGLAGDVSYNEQFF. The whole variable domain, remainder taken from reference TRBV28 and TRBJ2-1, is DVKVTQSSRYLVKRTGEKVFLECVQDMDHENMFWYRQDPGLGLRLIYFSYDVKMKEKGDIPEGYSVSREKKERFSLILESASTNQTSMYLCASSGLAGDVSYNEQFFGPGTRLTVL.

This chain joins TRBV11-1 and TRBJ1-6; 7 bases agree with TRBD1. Per germline, CDR1 SGHAT and CDR2 FQDESV (reference sequence). CDR3 length: 14 residues. Germline trimming cut 3 bases from V and 7 bases from J; bases unmatched to any gene: 3. CDR3: CASSFSQGNSPLHF. CDR3 nucleotide sequence: TGTGCCAGCAGCTTTTCACAGGGGAATTCACCCCTCCACTTT.

V is TRBV5-4 and J is TRBJ1-5; no definite D call. This CDR3 contains 14 residues. The V end was cut by 4 bases, the J end by 3 bases, with 11 bases between. CDR1 SGHNT and CDR2 YYREEE come from the germline V gene (reference sequence). CDR3 protein: CASSGGPDNQPQHF. In DNA, the CDR3 is TGTGCCAGCAGCGGAGGGCCGGACAATCAGCCCCAGCATTTT.

This rearrangement joins TRBV7-9 to TRBJ2-6; D is perhaps TRBD1 (5 bases). The germline gives CDR1 SEHNR, CDR2 FQNEAQ (reference sequence). V lost 5 bases, J lost 3 bases, and 11 bases lay in between. This CDR3 is 15 amino acids long. The CDR3 DNA reads as TGTGCCAGCAGCAATCAGGGTGGTGGGGCCAACGTCCTGACTTTC. It encodes CASSNQGGGANVLTF.

This chain joins TRBV28 and TRBJ1-1, with unresolved D. The germline V gene encodes CDR1 MDHEN and CDR2 SYDVKM. The CDR3 covers 13 residues. V gave up 4 bases and J gave up 3 bases, with 9 bases separating them. In nucleotides, the CDR3 is TGTGCCAGCAGTTCCTCGTCCTACACTGAAGCTTTCTTT. Protein sequence: CASSSSSYTEAFF.

This rearrangement joins TRBV19 to TRBJ2-5, with 10 positions matching TRBD2. Germline V gives CDR1 LNHDA, CDR2 SQIVND (reference sequence). Losses at the gene ends were 6 bases for V and 1 base for J; bases not matched to a gene: 11. The CDR3 length is 17 residues. The CDR3 region has the DNA TGTGCCAGTAGCCTGAGGCTAGCGGGGGAGACCCAAGAGACCCAGTACTTC. Its translation is CASSLRLAGETQETQYF.

The J gene is TRBJ1-1, the V gene TRBV25-1, with TRBD1 matching over 9 bases. The CDR3 extends over 15 amino acids. V lost 6 bases and J lost 2; bases outside the gene matches: 7. Germline V gene lookup returns CDR1 MGHDK and CDR2 SYGVNS. CDR3: CASRGTGRDNTEAFF. CDR3 in DNA: TGTGCCAGCAGAGGGACAGGGCGGGATAACACTGAAGCTTTCTTT.

The V and J genes are TRBV9 and TRBJ1-1, with 11 bases lining up with TRBD1. The CDR3 covers 14 residues. With 4 bases clipped from V and 10 bases from J, the junction kept 9 bases outside the gene matches. Germline CDR1 and CDR2: SGDLS and YYNGEE. CDR3 loop: CASSPWTGGGVAFF. CDR3 in DNA: TGTGCCAGCAGCCCCTGGACAGGGGGCGGGGTAGCTTTCTTT.

This chain joins TRBV2 and TRBJ2-7; tentatively, D is TRBD2 (6 bases). From germline, CDR1 is SNHLY and CDR2 FYNNEI. CDR3 length: 13 amino acids. V was cut by 6 bases and J by 3 bases, with 12 bases left in between. Written as DNA, the CDR3 is TGTGCCAGCAGGTGGGGGGTGGGCTACGAGCAGTACGTC. Translation gives CASRWGVGYEQYV.

The chain is built from TRBV30 and TRBJ1-4; TRBD1 might be the D (5 bases). The CDR3 is 13 residues long. Germline V gives CDR1 GTSNPN, CDR2 SVGIG (reference sequence). Trimming removed 5 bases from V and 3 bases from J, with 10 bases in between. DNA of the CDR3: TGTGCCTGGGGGCCGGGGGCTAATGAAAAACTGTTTTTT. Protein product: CAWGPGANEKLFF.

This chain links TRBV28 with TRBJ1-1, with 9 bases that match TRBD1. This CDR3 is built from 16 residues. CDR1 is MDHEN and CDR2 is SYDVKM in the germline V gene. V lost 6 bases and J lost 9; bases outside the gene matches: 17. The chain's CDR3 is CASSPNPGQGTPKAFF. CDR3 nucleotide sequence: TGTGCCAGCAGCCCCAATCCGGGACAGGGCACCCCCAAAGCTTTCTTT.

The chain is built from TRBV6-8 and TRBJ2-7, with D maybe TRBD2 (7 bases). The germline V and J ends were trimmed by 6 bases and 5 bases, with 20 bases remaining between them. Germline V lookup: CDR1 MNHGY, CDR2 SAAAGT. This CDR3 has 15 amino acids. The CDR3 nucleotides are TGTGCCAGCAGCTACCGAGGCGGGGGCTTCGACGAGCAGTACGTC. This gives the protein CASSYRGGGFDEQYV.

The gene calls are TRBV19 and TRBJ1-1; D is uncertain. V was trimmed by 4 bases and J by 1 base, leaving 10 bases between them. There are 14 residues in the CDR3. CDR1 and CDR2 (germline): LNHDA, SQIVND (reference sequence). CDR3 amino acids: CASSTGLWNTEAFF. In DNA form, the CDR3 reads TGTGCCAGTAGTACAGGTCTATGGAACACTGAAGCTTTCTTT.

This chain connects TRBV7-2 to TRBJ1-1; D possibly corresponds to TRBD1 (5 bases). The germline V gene has CDR1 SGHTA and CDR2 FQGNSA. The ends were cut back, 2 bases at V and 0 bases at J, with 7 bases in the middle. This CDR3 is 14 amino acids long. The CDR3 protein is CASSLMTVNTEAFF. CDR3 nucleotide sequence: TGTGCCAGCAGCTTAATGACAGTGAACACTGAAGCTTTCTTT.